A single sample gave rise to the 4 T cell receptor beta chains below, sequenced in a study of blood T cell repertoires in COVID-19. Here immunoSEQ multiplex PCR was the method, and the copy in TCRdb shows in-frame clones only, minus some. The repertoire holds some 110,000 clones, with around four fifths as singletons. The sequenced material came from peripheral blood. These receptors came from a man aged 25-40 years with acute or convalescent COVID-19.

The rearrangement links TRBV5-8 to TRBJ2-3, with no clear D. CDR3 size: 16 residues. Germline lookup yields CDR1 SGHTS and CDR2 YDEGEE. V was pared by 0 bases and J by 1 base, with 12 bases between. CDR3 loop: CASSLVYRAGTDTQYF. CDR3 coding DNA: TGTGCCAGCAGCTTGGTCTACAGAGCCGGCACAGATACGCAGTATTTT.

The V gene is TRBV7-8, the J gene TRBJ2-7; 7 bases agree with TRBD1. The CDR3 spans 15 residues. Germline trimming cut 5 bases from V and 1 base from J; bases unmatched to any gene: 8. Germline V CDR1 and CDR2: SGHVS, FQNEAQ. CDR3 in DNA: TGTGCCAGCAGCCAGGGGGTTGTAGGTTCCTACGAGCAGTACTTC. Protein: CASSQGVVGSYEQYF.

V is TRBV7-2 and J is TRBJ2-3; D gene unclear. The length of the CDR3 is 13 residues. CDR1 and CDR2 (germline): SGHTA, FQGNSA. V was shortened by 1 base and J by 8 bases, with 10 bases between the two germline ends. Written as DNA, the CDR3 is TGTGCCAGCAGCTTAGAAAATCGCGGTACGCAGTATTTT. Translation gives CASSLENRGTQYF.

This clone was counted once. The gene calls are TRBV10-3 and TRBJ2-3, with 10 bases aligning to TRBD2. Germline V gene data show CDR1 as ENHRY and CDR2 as SYGVKD. The CDR3 has 15 residues. V dropped 6 bases and J dropped 2; count of bases not matched to a gene: 5. CDR3 in amino acids: CAIRLGTSDTDTQYF. CDR3 nucleotides: TGTGCCATCAGGCTTGGGACTAGCGACACAGATACGCAGTATTTT.